This TCR beta chain emerged from a study of T cell changes during pregnancy in multiple sclerosis. TCRdb's copy holds only in-frame clones and misses some; the assay was immunoSEQ multiplex PCR. The sample shows about 89,000 clones, about 94% of them seen only once. This receptor was identified in a female donor with multiple sclerosis, enrolled in a pregnancy study. The specimen was peripheral blood, collected in the third trimester of pregnancy.

The CDR3 region has the DNA TGTGCCAGCACCTTCGTAGCGGGGGACACAGATACGCAGTATTTT. This sequence encodes CASTFVAGDTDTQYF. The genes are TRBV11-2 and TRBJ2-3; 9 bases fit TRBD2. With 7 bases clipped from V and 2 bases from J, the junction kept 7 bases outside the gene matches. In germline, CDR1 is SGHAT, CDR2 FQNNGV. The CDR3 length is 15 residues.